This is a list of T cell receptor beta chains from one sample in a study of shared clonotypes between healthy human individuals. Assay used: immunoSEQ multiplex PCR; TCRdb lists only in-frame clones, some missing. The repertoire holds 330,000 or so clones, with about 74% as singletons. Sequences were obtained from memory CD4+ T cells sorted from blood. These receptor sequences come from a man younger than 40 in good health. Both conserved end residues are trimmed from each CDR3. A D gene is named only where the DNA matches it firmly. Expanded clones get a size class; other rows say once, few or many, or leave the size out.

cdr3_aa j_call d_call clone_size v_call
ASSEDRGETQY TRBJ2-5 TRBD1 NA TRBV2
ASSDGQGYTQY TRBJ2-3 TRBD1 NA TRBV5-4
ASSAVASDTEAF TRBJ1-1 NA medium-sized TRBV6-1
ASSPDSNTEAF TRBJ1-1 NA NA TRBV7-9
ASRPRPGLETTGELF TRBJ2-2 TRBD2 NA TRBV5-1
ASSREDGPTEAF TRBJ1-1 NA few TRBV2
AWRRDNSGNTIY TRBJ1-3 NA NA TRBV30
SVDRDREGRQF TRBJ2-1 TRBD1 once TRBV29-1
ASSVGQGRLNNEQF TRBJ2-1 NA NA TRBV9
ASSLEENTEAF TRBJ1-1 NA NA TRBV11-3
ASSLRKGATDTQY TRBJ2-3 TRBD1 many TRBV27
ASSQEGTTDTQY TRBJ2-3 NA NA TRBV7-9
ASSLGDTRTYSNQPQH TRBJ1-5 NA NA TRBV7-9
ASSRTSGSRETQY TRBJ2-5 TRBD2 NA TRBV10-2
AWSVLYGYT TRBJ1-2 NA NA TRBV30